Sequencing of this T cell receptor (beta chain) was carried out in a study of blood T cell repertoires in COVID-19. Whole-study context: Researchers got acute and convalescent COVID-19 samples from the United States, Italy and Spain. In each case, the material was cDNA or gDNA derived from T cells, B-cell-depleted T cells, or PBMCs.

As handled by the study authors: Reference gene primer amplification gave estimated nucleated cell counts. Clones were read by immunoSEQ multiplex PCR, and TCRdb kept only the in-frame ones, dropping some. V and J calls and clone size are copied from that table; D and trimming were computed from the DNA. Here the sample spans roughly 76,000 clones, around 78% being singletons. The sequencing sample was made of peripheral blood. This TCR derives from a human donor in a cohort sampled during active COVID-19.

The CDR3 is CASSETWTNTDTQYF. CDR3 coding DNA: TGTGCCAGCAGTGAAACCTGGACTAACACAGATACGCAGTATTTT. V and J are TRBV6-1 and TRBJ2-3, with D possibly being TRBD2 (6 bases). V was cut by 2 bases and J by 2 bases, with 11 bases left in between. The CDR3 totals 15 residues. From germline, CDR1 is MNHNS and CDR2 SASEGT.